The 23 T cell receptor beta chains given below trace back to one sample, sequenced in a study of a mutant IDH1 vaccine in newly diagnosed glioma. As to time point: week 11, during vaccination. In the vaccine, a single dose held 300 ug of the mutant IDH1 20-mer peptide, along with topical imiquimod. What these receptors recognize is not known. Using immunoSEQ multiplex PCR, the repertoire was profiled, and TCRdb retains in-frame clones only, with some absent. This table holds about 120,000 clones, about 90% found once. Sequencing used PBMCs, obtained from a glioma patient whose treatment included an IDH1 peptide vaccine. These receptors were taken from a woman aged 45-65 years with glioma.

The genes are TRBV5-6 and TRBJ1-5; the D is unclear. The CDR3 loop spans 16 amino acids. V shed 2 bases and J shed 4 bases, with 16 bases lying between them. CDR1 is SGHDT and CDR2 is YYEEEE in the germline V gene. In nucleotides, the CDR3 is TGTGCCAGCAGCTTCAAGTCTAACGGGAGAAATCAGCCCCAGCATTTT. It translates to CASSFKSNGRNQPQHF.

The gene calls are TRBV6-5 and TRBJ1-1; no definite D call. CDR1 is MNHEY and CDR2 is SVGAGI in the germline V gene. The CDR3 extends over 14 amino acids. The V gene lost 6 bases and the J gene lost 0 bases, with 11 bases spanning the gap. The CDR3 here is CASSLQMMNTEAFF. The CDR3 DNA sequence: TGTGCCAGCAGCCTACAGATGATGAACACTGAAGCTTTCTTT.

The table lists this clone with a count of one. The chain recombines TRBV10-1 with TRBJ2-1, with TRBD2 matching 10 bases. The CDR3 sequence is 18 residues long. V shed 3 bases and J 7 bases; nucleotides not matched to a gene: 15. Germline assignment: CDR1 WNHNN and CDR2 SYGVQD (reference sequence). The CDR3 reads CASSDPGGASGSSNEQFF. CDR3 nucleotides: TGCGCCAGCAGTGATCCGGGAGGGGCTAGCGGGAGTTCAAATGAGCAGTTCTTC.

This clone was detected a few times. The CDR3 sequence: CASSSNRVFGYTF. The CDR3 DNA sequence: TGTGCCAGCAGCTCCAACAGGGTTTTTGGCTACACCTTC. The chain is built from TRBV9 and TRBJ1-2; a weak D match, TRBD1 (6 bases). CDR1 and CDR2 from the germline V gene are SGDLS and YYNGEE. V dropped 4 bases and J dropped 7 bases, with 14 bases sitting between them. The CDR3 sequence is 13 residues long.

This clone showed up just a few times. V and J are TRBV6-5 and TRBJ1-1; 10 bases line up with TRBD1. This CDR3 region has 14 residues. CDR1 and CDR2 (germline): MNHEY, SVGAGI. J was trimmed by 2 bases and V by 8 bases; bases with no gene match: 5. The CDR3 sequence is CASRDRGRNTEAFF. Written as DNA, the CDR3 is TGTGCCAGCCGCGACAGGGGGCGAAACACTGAAGCTTTCTTT.

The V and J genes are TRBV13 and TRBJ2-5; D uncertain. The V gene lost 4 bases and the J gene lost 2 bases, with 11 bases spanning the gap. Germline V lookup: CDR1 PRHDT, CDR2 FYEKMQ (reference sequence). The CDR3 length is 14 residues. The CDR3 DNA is TGTGCCAGCAGCTCAGAGGAATTTCAAGAGACCCAGTACTTC. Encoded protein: CASSSEEFQETQYF.

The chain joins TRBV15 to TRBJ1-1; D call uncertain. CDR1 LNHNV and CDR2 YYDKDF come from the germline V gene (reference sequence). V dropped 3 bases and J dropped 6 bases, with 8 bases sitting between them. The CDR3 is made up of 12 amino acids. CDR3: CATSSGGAEAFF. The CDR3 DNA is TGTGCCACCAGCAGTGGTGGGGCTGAAGCTTTCTTT.

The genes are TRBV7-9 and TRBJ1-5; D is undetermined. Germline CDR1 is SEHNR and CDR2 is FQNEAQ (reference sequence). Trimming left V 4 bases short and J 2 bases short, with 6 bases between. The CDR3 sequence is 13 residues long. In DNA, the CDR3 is TGTGCCAGCAGCTCCGGAGGCAATCAGCCCCAGCATTTT. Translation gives CASSSGGNQPQHF.

The CDR3 nucleotides are TGCGCCAGCAGCCTACCGGGACAGGAGCCTTTAAACTATGGCTACACCTTC. Translation: CASSLPGQEPLNYGYTF. The chain joins TRBV5-1 to TRBJ1-2, with 8 positions matching TRBD1. The V and J ends lost 4 bases and 2 bases, in that order; junction bases with no gene match: 13. CDR1 and CDR2 (germline): SGHRS, YFSETQ. The CDR3 totals 17 residues.

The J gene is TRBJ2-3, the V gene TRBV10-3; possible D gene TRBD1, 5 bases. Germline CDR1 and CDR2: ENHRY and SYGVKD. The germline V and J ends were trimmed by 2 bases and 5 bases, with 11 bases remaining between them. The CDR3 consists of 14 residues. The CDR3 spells CAISEGAPQDTQYF. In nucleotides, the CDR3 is TGTGCCATCAGTGAGGGGGCACCGCAAGATACGCAGTATTTT.

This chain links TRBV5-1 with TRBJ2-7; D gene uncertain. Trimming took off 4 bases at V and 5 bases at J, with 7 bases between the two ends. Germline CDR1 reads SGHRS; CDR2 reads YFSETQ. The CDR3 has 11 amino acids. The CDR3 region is CASSNADEQYF. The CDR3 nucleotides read TGCGCCAGCAGCAACGCCGACGAGCAGTACTTC. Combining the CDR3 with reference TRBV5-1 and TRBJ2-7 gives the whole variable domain KAGVTQTPRYLIKTRGQQVTLSCSPISGHRSVSWYQQTPGQGLQFLFEYFSETQRNKGNFPGRFSGRQFSNSRSEMNVSTLELGDSALYLCASSNADEQYFGPGTRLTVT.

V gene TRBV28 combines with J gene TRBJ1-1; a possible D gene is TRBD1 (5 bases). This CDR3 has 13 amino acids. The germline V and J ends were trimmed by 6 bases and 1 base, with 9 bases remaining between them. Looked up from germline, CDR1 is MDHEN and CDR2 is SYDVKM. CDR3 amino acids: CASSFGGNTEAFF. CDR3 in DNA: TGTGCCAGCAGCTTTGGGGGGAACACTGAAGCTTTCTTT. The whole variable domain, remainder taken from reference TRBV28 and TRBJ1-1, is DVKVTQSSRYLVKRTGEKVFLECVQDMDHENMFWYRQDPGLGLRLIYFSYDVKMKEKGDIPEGYSVSREKKERFSLILESASTNQTSMYLCASSFGGNTEAFFGQGTRLTVV.

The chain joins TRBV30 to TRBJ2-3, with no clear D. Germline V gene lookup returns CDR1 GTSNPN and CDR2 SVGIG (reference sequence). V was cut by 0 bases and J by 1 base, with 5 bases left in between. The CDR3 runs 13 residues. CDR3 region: CAWSVTGTDTQYF. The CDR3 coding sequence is TGTGCCTGGAGTGTTACGGGCACAGATACGCAGTATTTT.

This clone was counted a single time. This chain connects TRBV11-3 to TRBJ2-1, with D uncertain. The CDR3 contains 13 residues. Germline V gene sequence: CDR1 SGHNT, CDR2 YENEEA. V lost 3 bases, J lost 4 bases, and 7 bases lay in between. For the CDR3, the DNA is TGTGCCAGCAGCTTGAAAGAGTACAATGAGCAGTTCTTC. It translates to CASSLKEYNEQFF.

The CDR3 bases are TGTGCCAGCAGCAGAGACGGGACTAGCGGGGGGGAGCTGTTTTTT. Residues: CASSRDGTSGGELFF. V gene TRBV9 combines with J gene TRBJ2-2, with 12 bases aligning to TRBD2. The CDR3 is made up of 15 amino acids. V shed 4 bases and J 8 bases; nucleotides not matched to a gene: 6. Germline V CDR1 and CDR2: SGDLS, YYNGEE.

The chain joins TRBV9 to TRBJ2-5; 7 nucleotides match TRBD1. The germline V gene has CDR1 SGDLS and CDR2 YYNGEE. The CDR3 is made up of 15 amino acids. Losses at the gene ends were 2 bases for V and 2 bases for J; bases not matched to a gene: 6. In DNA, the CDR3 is TGTGCCAGCAGCGTCCAGGGACAGCGTCAAGAGACCCAGTACTTC. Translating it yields CASSVQGQRQETQYF.

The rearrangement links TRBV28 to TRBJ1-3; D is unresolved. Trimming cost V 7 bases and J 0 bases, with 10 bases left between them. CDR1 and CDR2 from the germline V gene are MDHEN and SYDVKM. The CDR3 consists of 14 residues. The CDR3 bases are TGTGCCAGCAAGGACCGATACTCTGGAAACACCATATATTTT. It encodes CASKDRYSGNTIYF. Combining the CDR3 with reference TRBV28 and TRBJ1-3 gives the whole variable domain DVKVTQSSRYLVKRTGEKVFLECVQDMDHENMFWYRQDPGLGLRLIYFSYDVKMKEKGDIPEGYSVSREKKERFSLILESASTNQTSMYLCASKDRYSGNTIYFGEGSWLTVV.

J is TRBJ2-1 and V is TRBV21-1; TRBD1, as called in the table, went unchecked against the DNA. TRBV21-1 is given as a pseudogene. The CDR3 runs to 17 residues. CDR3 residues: CASSNASGQPKMNEQFF. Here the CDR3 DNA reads TGTGCCAGCAGCAACGCAAGCGGACAGCCTAAGATGAATGAGCAGTTCTTC.

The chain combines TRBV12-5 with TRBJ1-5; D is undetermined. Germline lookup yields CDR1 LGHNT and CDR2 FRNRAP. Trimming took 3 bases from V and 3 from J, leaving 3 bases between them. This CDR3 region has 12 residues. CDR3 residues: CASGFDNQPQHF. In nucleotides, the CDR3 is TGTGCTAGTGGTTTCGACAATCAGCCCCAGCATTTT.

The CDR3, as DNA: TGTGCCAGCAGCCCTAGTGGTGCGCGGCTCTACGAGCAGTACTTC. This gives the protein CASSPSGARLYEQYF. The chain employs TRBV7-9 and TRBJ2-7; D is unclear. From germline, CDR1 is SEHNR and CDR2 FQNEAQ (reference sequence). Trimming removed 5 bases at V and 3 bases at J, with 17 bases between. This CDR3 is built from 15 residues. Drawing the rest from reference TRBV7-9 and TRBJ2-7, the complete variable domain is DTGVSQNPRHKITKRGQNVTFRCDPISEHNRLYWYRQTLGQGPEFLTYFQNEAQLEKSRLLSDRFSAERPKGSFSTLEIQRTEQGDSAMYLCASSPSGARLYEQYFGPGTRLTVT.

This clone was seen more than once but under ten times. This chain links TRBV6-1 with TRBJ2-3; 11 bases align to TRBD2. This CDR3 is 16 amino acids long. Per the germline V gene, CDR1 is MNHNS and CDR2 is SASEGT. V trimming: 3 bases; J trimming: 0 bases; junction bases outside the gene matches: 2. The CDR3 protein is CASSELAGGSTDTQYF. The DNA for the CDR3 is TGTGCCAGCAGTGAGCTAGCGGGGGGTAGCACAGATACGCAGTATTTT.

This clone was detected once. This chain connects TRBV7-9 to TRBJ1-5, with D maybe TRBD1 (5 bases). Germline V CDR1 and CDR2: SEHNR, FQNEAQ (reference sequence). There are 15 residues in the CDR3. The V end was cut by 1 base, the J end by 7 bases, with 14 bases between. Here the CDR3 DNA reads TGTGCCAGCAGCTTAGGAACCGGGGGGGTGCAGCCCCAGCATTTT. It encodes CASSLGTGGVQPQHF.

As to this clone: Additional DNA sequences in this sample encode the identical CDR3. CDR3 region: CASSLQETQYF. DNA for the CDR3: TGTGCCAGCTCACTACAAGAGACCCAGTACTTC. The chain couples TRBV18 to TRBJ2-5; D is uncertain. The ends were cut back, 4 bases at V and 2 bases at J, with 2 bases in the middle. Germline-derived CDR1 and CDR2 are KGHSH and LQKENI. The CDR3 extends over 11 amino acids.